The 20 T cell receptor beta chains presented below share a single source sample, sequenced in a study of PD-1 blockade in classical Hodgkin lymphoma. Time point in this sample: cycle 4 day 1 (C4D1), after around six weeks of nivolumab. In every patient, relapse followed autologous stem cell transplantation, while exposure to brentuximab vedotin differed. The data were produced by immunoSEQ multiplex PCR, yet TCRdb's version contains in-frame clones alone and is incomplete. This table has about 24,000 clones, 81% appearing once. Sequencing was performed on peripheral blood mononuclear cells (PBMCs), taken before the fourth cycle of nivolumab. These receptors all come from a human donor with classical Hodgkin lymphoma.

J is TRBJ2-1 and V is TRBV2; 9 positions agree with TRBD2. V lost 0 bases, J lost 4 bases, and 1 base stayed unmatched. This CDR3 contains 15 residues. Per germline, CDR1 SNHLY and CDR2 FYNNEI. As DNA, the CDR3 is TGTGCCAGCAGTGAAGCCCTAGCGGGGTACAATGAGCAGTTCTTC. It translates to CASSEALAGYNEQFF.

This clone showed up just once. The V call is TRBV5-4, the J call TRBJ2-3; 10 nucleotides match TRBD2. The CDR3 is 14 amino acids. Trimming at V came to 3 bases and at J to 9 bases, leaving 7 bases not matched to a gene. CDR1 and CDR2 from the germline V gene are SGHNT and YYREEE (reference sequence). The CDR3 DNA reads TGTGCCAGCAGCTGGACTAGCGGTCCCGAGACGCAGTATTTT. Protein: CASSWTSGPETQYF.

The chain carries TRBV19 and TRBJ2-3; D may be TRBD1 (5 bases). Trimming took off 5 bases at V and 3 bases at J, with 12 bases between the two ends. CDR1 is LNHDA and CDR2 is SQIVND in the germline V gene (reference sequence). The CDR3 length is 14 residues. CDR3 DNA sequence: TGTGCCAGTAGTGCCGCATGGACAACAGATACGCAGTATTTT. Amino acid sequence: CASSAAWTTDTQYF.

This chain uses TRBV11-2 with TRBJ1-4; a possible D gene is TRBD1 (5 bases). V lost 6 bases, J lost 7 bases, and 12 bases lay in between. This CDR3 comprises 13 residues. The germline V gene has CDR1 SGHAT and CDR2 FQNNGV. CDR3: CASSGAISEKLFF. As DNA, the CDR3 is TGTGCCAGCAGTGGGGCTATAAGTGAAAAACTGTTTTTT.

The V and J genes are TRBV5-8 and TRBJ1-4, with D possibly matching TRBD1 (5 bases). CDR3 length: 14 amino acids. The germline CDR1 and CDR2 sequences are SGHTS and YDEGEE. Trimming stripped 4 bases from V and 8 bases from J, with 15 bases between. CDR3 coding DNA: TGTGCCAGCAGCCAGCTAACAGGTCGGGAAAAACTGTTTTTT. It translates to CASSQLTGREKLFF.

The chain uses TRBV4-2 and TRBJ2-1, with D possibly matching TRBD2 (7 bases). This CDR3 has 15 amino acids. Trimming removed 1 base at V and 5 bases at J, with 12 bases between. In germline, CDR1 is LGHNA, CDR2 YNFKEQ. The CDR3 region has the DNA TGTGCCAGCAGCCAAGTTGAGGGGGGGGACAATGAGCAGTTCTTC. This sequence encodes CASSQVEGGDNEQFF.

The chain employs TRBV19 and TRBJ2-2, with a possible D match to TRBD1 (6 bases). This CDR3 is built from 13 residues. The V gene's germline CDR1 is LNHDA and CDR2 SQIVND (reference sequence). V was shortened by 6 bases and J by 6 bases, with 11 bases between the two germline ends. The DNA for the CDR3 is TGTGCCAGTAGCCCATGGGGGCCCGGGGAGCTGTTTTTT. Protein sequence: CASSPWGPGELFF.

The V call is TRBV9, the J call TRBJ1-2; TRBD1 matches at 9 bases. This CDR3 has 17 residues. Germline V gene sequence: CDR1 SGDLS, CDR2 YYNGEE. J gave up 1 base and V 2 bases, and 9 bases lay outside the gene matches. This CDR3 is CASSVEGQGGYNYGYTF. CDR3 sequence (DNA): TGTGCCAGCAGCGTGGAGGGACAGGGAGGATATAACTATGGCTACACCTTC.

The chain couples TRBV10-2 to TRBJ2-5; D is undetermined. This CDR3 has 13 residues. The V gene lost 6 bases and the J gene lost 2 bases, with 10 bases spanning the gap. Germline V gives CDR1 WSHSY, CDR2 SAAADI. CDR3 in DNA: TGCGCCAGCAGATCGCTAGGACAAGAGACCCAGTACTTC. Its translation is CASRSLGQETQYF.

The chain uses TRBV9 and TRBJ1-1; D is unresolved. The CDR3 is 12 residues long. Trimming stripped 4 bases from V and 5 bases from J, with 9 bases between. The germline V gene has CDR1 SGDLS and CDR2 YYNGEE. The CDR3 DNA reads TGTGCCAGCAGCCGTGGCCGGACTGAAGCTTTCTTT. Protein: CASSRGRTEAFF.

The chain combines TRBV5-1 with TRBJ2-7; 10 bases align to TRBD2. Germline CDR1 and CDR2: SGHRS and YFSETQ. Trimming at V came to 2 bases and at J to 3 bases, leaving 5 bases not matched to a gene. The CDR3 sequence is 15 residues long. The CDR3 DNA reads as TGCGCCAGCAGCTTAGGACTAGCGGAGAACTACGAGCAGTACTTC. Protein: CASSLGLAENYEQYF.

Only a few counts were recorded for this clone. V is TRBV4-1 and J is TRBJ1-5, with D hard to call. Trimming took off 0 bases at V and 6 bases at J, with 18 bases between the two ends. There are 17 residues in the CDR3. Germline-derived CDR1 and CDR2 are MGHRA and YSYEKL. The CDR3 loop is CASSQDLWYRESQPQHF. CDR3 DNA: TGCGCCAGCAGCCAAGATCTTTGGTATCGGGAAAGTCAGCCCCAGCATTTT.

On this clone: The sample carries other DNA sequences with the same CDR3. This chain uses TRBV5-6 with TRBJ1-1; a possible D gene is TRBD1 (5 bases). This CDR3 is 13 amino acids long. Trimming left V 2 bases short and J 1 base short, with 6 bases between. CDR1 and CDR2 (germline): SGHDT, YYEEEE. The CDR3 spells CASSFGGNTEAFF. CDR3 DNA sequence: TGTGCCAGCAGCTTTGGGGGGAACACTGAAGCTTTCTTT.

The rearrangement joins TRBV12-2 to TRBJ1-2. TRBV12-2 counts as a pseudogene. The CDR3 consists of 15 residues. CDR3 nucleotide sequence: TGTGCAAGTCGCTTATCAAAGGCCCCCATTTATGGCTACACCTTC. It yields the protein CASRLSKAPIYGYTF.

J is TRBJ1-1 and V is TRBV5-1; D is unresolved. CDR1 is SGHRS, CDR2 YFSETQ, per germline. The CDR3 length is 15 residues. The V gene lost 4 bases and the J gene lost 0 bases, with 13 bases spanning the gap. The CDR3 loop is CASSLQLPMNTEAFF. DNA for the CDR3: TGCGCCAGCAGCCTCCAACTACCCATGAACACTGAAGCTTTCTTT.

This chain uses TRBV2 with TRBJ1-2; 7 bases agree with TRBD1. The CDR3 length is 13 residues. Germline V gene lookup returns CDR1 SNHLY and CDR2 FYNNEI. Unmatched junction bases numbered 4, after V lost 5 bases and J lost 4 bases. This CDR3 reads CASSPRDSYGYTF. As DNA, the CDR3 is TGTGCCAGCAGTCCCCGGGACAGCTATGGCTACACCTTC.

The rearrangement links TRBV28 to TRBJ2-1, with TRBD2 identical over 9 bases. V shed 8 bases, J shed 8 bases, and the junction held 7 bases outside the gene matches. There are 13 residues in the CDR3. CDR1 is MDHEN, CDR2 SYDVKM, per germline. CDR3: CASGGTSRDEQFF. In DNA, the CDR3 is TGTGCCAGCGGTGGGACTAGCCGCGATGAGCAGTTCTTC.

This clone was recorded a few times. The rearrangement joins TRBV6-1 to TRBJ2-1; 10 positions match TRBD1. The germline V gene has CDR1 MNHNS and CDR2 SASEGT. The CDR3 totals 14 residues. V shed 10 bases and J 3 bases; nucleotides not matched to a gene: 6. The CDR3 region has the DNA TGTGCCACCCAGGACAGGGGGGTCTACAATGAGCAGTTCTTC. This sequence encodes CATQDRGVYNEQFF.

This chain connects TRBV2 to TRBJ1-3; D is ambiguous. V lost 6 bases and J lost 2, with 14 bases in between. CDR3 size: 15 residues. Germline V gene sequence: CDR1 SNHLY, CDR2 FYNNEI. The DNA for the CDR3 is TGTGCCAGCAGCGACTGGCTCCTCCCTGGAAACACCATATATTTT. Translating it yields CASSDWLLPGNTIYF.

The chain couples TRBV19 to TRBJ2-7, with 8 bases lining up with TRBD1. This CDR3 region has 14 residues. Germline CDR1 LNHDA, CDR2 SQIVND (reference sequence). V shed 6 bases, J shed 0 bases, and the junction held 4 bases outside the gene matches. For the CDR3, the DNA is TGTGCCAGTAGGACAGGGGCCACCTCCTACGAGCAGTACTTC. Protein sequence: CASRTGATSYEQYF.